The entry that follows covers one TCR beta chain sequence. As yet, its antigen is unknown. Study-level results: Larger-cohort validation covered only one TCR beta V-J rearrangement. Tumor memory CD4+ T cell TCR gene usage clustered with blood and lymph node memory CD4+ cells and lymph node naive CD4+ cells. Tumor Tregs overlapped most with tumor, then blood, naive CD4+ cells.

V was clipped by 2 bases and J by 6 bases; unmatched bases: 7. Germline V lookup: CDR1 SGHTA, CDR2 FQGNSA. There are 15 residues in the CDR3. Constant-region reverse primers amplified full-length variable regions, followed by semi-nested Nested Universal Primer A PCR. Each CDR3 protein is one row after TCRdb ran MiXCR on the 5' RACE reads. The repertoire holds over 50,000 distinct CDR3 sequences, with approximately 23% as singletons. J is TRBJ2-5 and V is TRBV7-2, with 9 positions matching TRBD2. The TCR sequence derives from a female donor with breast cancer. Sequencing was done on a sample of tumor-infiltrating naive CD4+ T cells sorted from the breast tumor. Subset reported: naive CD4+ T cells, CD4+CD45RA+CD25-. The CDR3 DNA is TGTGCCAGCAGCTTATTGGGTAGCGGGAGAAAGACCCAGTACTTC. Translation gives CASSLLGSGRKTQYF. Filled out from reference TRBV7-2 and TRBJ2-5, the complete variable domain reads GAGVSQSPSNKVTEKGKDVELRCDPISGHTALYWYRQSLGQGLEFLIYFQGNSAPDKSGLPSDRFSAERTGGSVSTLTIQRTQQEDSAVYLCASSLLGSGRKTQYFGPGTRLLVL.